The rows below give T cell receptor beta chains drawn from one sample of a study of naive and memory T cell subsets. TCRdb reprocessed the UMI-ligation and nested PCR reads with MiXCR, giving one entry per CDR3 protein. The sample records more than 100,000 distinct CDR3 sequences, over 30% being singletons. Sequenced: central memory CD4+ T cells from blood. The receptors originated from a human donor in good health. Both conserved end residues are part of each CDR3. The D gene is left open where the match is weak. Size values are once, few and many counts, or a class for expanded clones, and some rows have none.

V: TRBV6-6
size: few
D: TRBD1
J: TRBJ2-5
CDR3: CASSNTGGIQETQYF
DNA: TGTGCCAGCAGCAACACAGGGGGGATCCAAGAGACCCAGTACTTC

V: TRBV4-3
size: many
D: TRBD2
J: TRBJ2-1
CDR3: CASSQGLAGTGNEQFF
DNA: TGCGCCAGCAGCCAAGGTCTAGCGGGAACCGGGAATGAGCAGTTCTTC

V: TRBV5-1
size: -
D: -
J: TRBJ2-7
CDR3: CASSLLGGSSYEQYF
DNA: TGCGCCAGCAGCTTGTTAGGGGGAAGCTCCTACGAGCAGTACTTC

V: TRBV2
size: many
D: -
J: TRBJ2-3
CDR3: CASSEGVATQYF
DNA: TGTGCCAGCAGCGAGGGAGTTGCTACGCAGTATTTT

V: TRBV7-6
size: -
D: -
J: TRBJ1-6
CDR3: CASGNTVSYNSPLHF
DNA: TGTGCCAGCGGCAATACAGTCTCCTATAATTCACCCCTCCACTTT

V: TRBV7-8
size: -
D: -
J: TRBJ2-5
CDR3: CASSLFGSGPETQYF
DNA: TGTGCCAGCAGCTTATTTGGTTCGGGTCCAGAGACCCAGTACTTC

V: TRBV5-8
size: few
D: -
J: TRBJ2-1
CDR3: CASSFKVGGPVEQFF
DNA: TGTGCCAGCAGCTTTAAAGTGGGCGGGCCAGTTGAGCAGTTCTTC

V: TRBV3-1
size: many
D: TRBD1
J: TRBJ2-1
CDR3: CASSLNRGSEQFF
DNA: TGTGCCAGCAGCCTAAACAGGGGCAGTGAGCAGTTCTTC

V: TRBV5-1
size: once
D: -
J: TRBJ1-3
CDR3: CASSFGAHSGNTIYF
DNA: TGCGCCAGCAGCTTCGGGGCCCACTCTGGAAACACCATATATTTT

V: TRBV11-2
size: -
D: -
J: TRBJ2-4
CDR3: CASSLSVPGVKNIQYF
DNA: TGTGCCAGCAGCTTAAGCGTACCGGGGGTCAAAAACATTCAGTACTTC

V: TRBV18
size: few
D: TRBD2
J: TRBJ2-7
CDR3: CASSRGLAGDVRTYEQYF
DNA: TGTGCCAGCTCACGCGGACTAGCGGGAGATGTCAGGACCTACGAGCAGTACTTC

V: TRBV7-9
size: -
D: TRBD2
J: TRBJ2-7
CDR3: CASSLESGMDEQYF
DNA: TGTGCCAGCAGCTTAGAAAGCGGGATGGACGAGCAGTACTTC

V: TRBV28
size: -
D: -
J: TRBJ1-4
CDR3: CASREGGEKLFF
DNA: TGTGCCAGCCGGGAGGGCGGTGAAAAACTGTTTTTT

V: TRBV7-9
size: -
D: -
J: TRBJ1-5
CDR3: CASSHTVGSQPQHF
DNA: TGTGCCAGCAGCCATACGGTGGGCAGCCAGCCCCAGCATTTT

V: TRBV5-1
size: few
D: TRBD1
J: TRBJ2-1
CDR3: CASSVSRGTGSYNEQFF
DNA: TGCGCCAGCAGCGTCTCCCGGGGGACAGGGTCCTACAATGAGCAGTTCTTC

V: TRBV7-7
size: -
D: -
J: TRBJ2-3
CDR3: CASSSGTGRSDTQYF
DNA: TGTGCTAGCAGCAGCGGGACAGGACGGTCAGATACGCAGTATTTT

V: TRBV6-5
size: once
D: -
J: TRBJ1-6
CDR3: CASSYGGGLSDSPLHF
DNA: TGTGCCAGCAGTTACGGGGGCGGACTCTCCGATTCACCCCTCCACTTT

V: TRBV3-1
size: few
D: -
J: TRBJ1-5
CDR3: CASSPAGWGNQPQHF
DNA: TGTGCCAGCAGCCCCGCGGGTTGGGGAAATCAGCCCCAGCATTTT